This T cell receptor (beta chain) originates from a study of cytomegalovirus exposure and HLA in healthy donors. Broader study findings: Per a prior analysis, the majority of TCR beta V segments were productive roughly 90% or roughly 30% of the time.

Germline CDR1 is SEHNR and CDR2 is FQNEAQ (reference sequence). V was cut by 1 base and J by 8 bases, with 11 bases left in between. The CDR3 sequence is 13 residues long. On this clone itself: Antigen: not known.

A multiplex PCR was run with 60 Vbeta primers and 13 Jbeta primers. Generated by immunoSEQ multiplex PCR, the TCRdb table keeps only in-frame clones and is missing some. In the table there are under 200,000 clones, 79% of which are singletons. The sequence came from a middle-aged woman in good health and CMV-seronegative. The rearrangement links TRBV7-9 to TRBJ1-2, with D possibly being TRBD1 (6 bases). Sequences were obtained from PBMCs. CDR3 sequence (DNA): TGTGCCAGCAGCTTAGAACAGGGAGTGGGCTACACCTTC. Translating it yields CASSLEQGVGYTF. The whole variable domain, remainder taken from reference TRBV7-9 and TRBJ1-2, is DTGVSQNPRHKITKRGQNVTFRCDPISEHNRLYWYRQTLGQGPEFLTYFQNEAQLEKSRLLSDRFSAERPKGSFSTLEIQRTEQGDSAMYLCASSLEQGVGYTFGSGTRLTVV.